Sequencing of this T cell receptor beta chain was carried out in a study of esophageal squamous cell carcinoma under preoperative chemotherapy. Study-level points and caveats: Peripheral T cells migrating into the tumor appeared to partly supply post-treatment tumor-infiltrating lymphocytes.

Each CDR3 protein gets one entry after TCRdb re-called the PCR reads with MiXCR. The repertoire holds roughly 30,000 distinct CDR3 sequences, with under 55% as singletons. The trim removed 4 bases at V and 4 bases at J, leaving 2 bases unmatched. CDR1 and CDR2 from the germline V gene are SGHVS and FQNEAQ. This CDR3 has 14 amino acids. This clonotype was seen more than once but under ten times. What it binds is unknown. Regarding time point: before preoperative PTX-NDP chemotherapy. The origin of this receptor is a human donor with esophageal squamous cell carcinoma. The donor label of this sample is uncertain. The rearrangement joins TRBV7-8 to TRBJ2-1; the match to TRBD1 covers 9 bases. Sampling was done from a patient given preoperative chemotherapy. CDR3 DNA sequence: TGTGCCAGCAGCTGGGACAGGGAATACAATGAGCAGTTCTTC. It codes for CASSWDREYNEQFF.